A single sample gave rise to the 10 T cell receptor beta chains below, sequenced in a study of T-cell reconstitution after alpha-beta-depleted transplantation in children. Unique molecular identifiers were used in preparing the TCRbeta library. In TCRdb, the PCR reads were re-called with MiXCR into one record per CDR3 protein. The data show about 540,000 distinct CDR3 sequences, about 17% seen once. The sequences come from PBMCs from the stem cell graft donor, collected from the stem cell graft. The source of these receptors is a human donor who donated a stem cell graft to a child with acute lymphoblastic leukemia.

The genes are TRBV4-1 and TRBJ2-7; D may match TRBD1 or TRBD2 (5 bases each). Per germline, CDR1 MGHRA and CDR2 YSYEKL. Trimming took off 3 bases at V and 1 base at J, with 16 bases between the two ends. CDR3 length: 16 amino acids. CDR3 sequence: CASSHHPGRSSYEQYF. Written as DNA, the CDR3 is TGCGCCAGCAGCCATCATCCGGGACGGAGTTCCTACGAGCAGTACTTC.

The table lists this clonotype with a few counts. This chain connects TRBV12-3 or TRBV12-4 to TRBJ2-1, with 7 bases lining up with TRBD2. This CDR3 contains 14 residues. V shed 10 bases and J 2 bases; nucleotides not matched to a gene: 8. In DNA, the CDR3 is TGTGCCACTAGGGAGGGCCTTCCCTACAATGAGCAGTTCTTC. Protein product: CATREGLPYNEQFF.

This chain joins TRBV2 and TRBJ1-2; tentative D call: TRBD1 (5 bases). The germline gives CDR1 SNHLY, CDR2 FYNNEI. The CDR3 spans 16 residues. Trimming removed 0 bases from V and 3 bases from J, with 14 bases in between. CDR3 in DNA: TGTGCCAGCAGTGAAGCAAGACCCGGGACCTACTATGGCTACACCTTC. Protein product: CASSEARPGTYYGYTF.

This clonotype has at least ten counts. The V gene is TRBV7-3, the J gene TRBJ2-1, with 10 bases fitting TRBD2. Unmatched junction bases numbered 7, after V lost 5 bases and J lost 9 bases. The CDR3 extends over 14 amino acids. Germline V gene sequence: CDR1 SGHTA, CDR2 FQGTGA. CDR3 bases: TGTGCCAGCAGCCCCCAAGCGGGAGGGAGTGAGCAGTTCTTC. Translated, it gives CASSPQAGGSEQFF.

This clonotype came up a few times. V usage is TRBV30 and J usage is TRBJ1-5, with D perhaps matching TRBD1 (5 bases). V lost 1 base and J lost 0, with 10 bases in between. This CDR3 is 15 amino acids long. Germline CDR1 GTSNPN, CDR2 SVGIG (reference sequence). Here the CDR3 reads CAWSAGHYSNQPQHF. The CDR3 nucleotides read TGTGCCTGGAGTGCGGGGCACTATAGCAATCAGCCCCAGCATTTT.

The chain is built from TRBV20-1 and TRBJ1-1, with TRBD1 matching 9 bases. The trim removed 5 bases at V and 3 bases at J, leaving 7 bases unmatched. CDR1 is DFQATT, CDR2 SNEGSKA, per germline (reference sequence). The CDR3 runs to 14 residues. CDR3 loop: CSAPQRQGDTEAFF. In DNA form, the CDR3 reads TGCAGTGCTCCTCAGAGACAGGGGGACACTGAAGCTTTCTTT.

The rearrangement links TRBV7-3 to TRBJ2-1; 9 positions match TRBD2. This CDR3 is built from 14 residues. CDR1 and CDR2 (germline): SGHTA, FQGTGA. With V trimmed by 5 bases and J by 12 bases, 11 bases remained unmatched. CDR3 sequence (DNA): TGTGCCAGCAGCCCACAGGGACTAGCATTGAGGCAGTTCTTC. It specifies CASSPQGLALRQFF.

The chain has TRBV6-1 and TRBJ1-5; 12 bases are shared with TRBD1. Per the germline V gene, CDR1 is MNHNS and CDR2 is SASEGT. The CDR3 runs to 17 residues. V lost 5 bases to trimming and J lost 0 bases; unmatched junction nucleotides: 5. The CDR3 DNA sequence: TGTGCCAGCAGTAAGGGACAGGGGGCCTATAGCAATCAGCCCCAGCATTTT. Translation gives CASSKGQGAYSNQPQHF.

This chain links TRBV7-6 with TRBJ2-1, with TRBD2 matching over 7 bases. The CDR3 length is 15 residues. V shed 6 bases and J 2 bases; nucleotides not matched to a gene: 7. The germline V gene has CDR1 SGHVS and CDR2 FNYEAQ. CDR3 protein: CASSSTGTTYNEQFF. The DNA of the CDR3 is TGTGCCAGCAGTTCTACCGGGACTACCTACAATGAGCAGTTCTTC. The full variable domain, with the rest looked up from reference TRBV7-6 and TRBJ2-1, is GAGVSQSPRYKVTKRGQDVALRCDPISGHVSLYWYRQALGQGPEFLTYFNYEAQQDKSGLPNDRFSAERPEGSISTLTIQRTEQRDSAMYRCASSSTGTTYNEQFFGPGTRLTVL.

The V call is TRBV27, the J call TRBJ2-1; 14 bases line up with TRBD2. The J segment lost 10 bases and the V segment lost 5 bases, leaving 7 bases of the junction unmatched. The CDR3 covers 15 residues. From germline, CDR1 is MNHEY and CDR2 SMNVEV (reference sequence). The CDR3 DNA reads as TGTGCCAGCAGTCTTCCGGGACTAGCGGGAGAGGAGCAGTTCTTC. Protein product: CASSLPGLAGEEQFF.